These T cell receptor beta chains were read from a single sample in a study of cytomegalovirus exposure and HLA in healthy donors. TCRdb keeps only in-frame clones here, not all; method: immunoSEQ multiplex PCR. The profile shows approximately 150,000 clones, more than 70% of them singletons. Sequencing was performed on PBMCs. Receptors were obtained from a male donor in good health and CMV-seronegative. Each CDR3 is given with its conserved first and last residue. Fields, in order: V gene, J gene, clone size, D gene, CDR3 protein, CDR3 DNA. D genes are given only for firm matches. Clone size is not always given. Where it is, it says once, few, many or a class for expanded clones.

>TRBV19|TRBJ1-6|NA|NA
CASSMWWGPYNSPLHF
TGTGCCAGTAGTATGTGGTGGGGGCCCTATAATTCACCCCTCCACTTT
>TRBV11-3|TRBJ2-3|NA|NA
CASSSGGAGDTQYF
TGTGCCAGCAGCTCCGGCGGGGCGGGAGATACGCAGTATTTT
>TRBV4-1|TRBJ2-5|NA|NA
CASSQVRDQETQYF
TGCGCCAGCAGCCAGGTGAGAGATCAAGAGACCCAGTACTTC
>TRBV7-3|TRBJ2-2|once|TRBD2
CASSLGLASEELFF
TGTGCCAGCAGCTTAGGACTAGCTTCCGAGGAGCTGTTTTTT
>TRBV7-9|TRBJ1-2|NA|NA
CASSSLGANYGYTF
TGTGCCAGCAGCTCTCTGGGGGCGAACTATGGCTACACCTTC
>TRBV7-9|TRBJ1-3|NA|NA
CASIGLSGNTIYF
TGTGCCAGCATCGGACTTTCTGGAAACACCATATATTTT
>TRBV6-7|TRBJ2-4|NA|NA
CASSYSWPGGLAKNIQYF
TGTGCCAGCAGTTACTCGTGGCCCGGAGGTCTAGCCAAAAACATTCAGTACTTC
>TRBV5-6|TRBJ2-7|NA|NA
CASSRQAYEQYF
TGTGCCAGCAGCCGACAGGCCTACGAGCAGTACTTC
>TRBV10-3|TRBJ1-1|NA|NA
CAISEGRGGTEAFF
TGTGCCATCAGTGAGGGCCGGGGTGGCACTGAAGCTTTCTTT
>TRBV5-1|TRBJ2-7|NA|TRBD2
CASGSGGAYEQYF
TGCGCCAGCGGTAGCGGGGGAGCCTACGAGCAGTACTTC
>TRBV5-6|TRBJ1-4|NA|TRBD1
CASSRTGTGGEKLFF
TGTGCCAGCAGCCGCACCGGGACAGGGGGTGAAAAACTGTTTTTT
>TRBV7-6|TRBJ1-5|once|NA
CASSPEVQGNQPQHF
TGTGCCAGCAGTCCCGAAGTCCAGGGAAATCAGCCCCAGCATTTT
>TRBV27|TRBJ2-3|NA|NA
CASSLMGAADTQYF
TGTGCCAGCAGTTTAATGGGGGCGGCAGATACGCAGTATTTT
>TRBV7-9|TRBJ2-1|NA|NA
CASSLAGSSYNEQFF
TGTGCCAGCAGCTTAGCAGGGAGCTCCTACAATGAGCAGTTCTTC
>TRBV7-9|TRBJ1-1|once|NA
CASSSGGAGWGTEAFF
TGTGCCAGCAGCTCCGGGGGGGCAGGGTGGGGGACTGAAGCTTTCTTT
>TRBV6-5|TRBJ2-1|NA|NA
CASSSFNEQFF
TGTGCCAGCAGTTCCTTCAATGAGCAGTTCTTC
>TRBV6-1|TRBJ2-7|NA|TRBD1
CASSTHRGYEQYF
TGTGCCAGCAGTACCCACAGGGGCTACGAGCAGTACTTC
>TRBV27|TRBJ2-7|NA|NA
CASSKYRDQQYF
TGTGCCAGCAGTAAATACAGGGATCAGCAGTACTTC
>TRBV7-2|TRBJ2-2|NA|TRBD2
CASSLVRLAGGPGELFF
TGTGCCAGCAGCTTAGTTCGGCTAGCGGGAGGTCCCGGGGAGCTGTTTTTT
>TRBV2|TRBJ1-4|many|NA
CAANDGNEKLFF
TGTGCCGCCAACGACGGGAATGAAAAACTGTTTTTT
>TRBV6-5|TRBJ2-3|NA|TRBD1
CSTPGGPNTDTQYF
TGTTCCACCCCAGGGGGCCCTAACACAGATACGCAGTATTTT
>TRBV6-5|TRBJ2-7|NA|TRBD1
CASRLTGTGTYEQYF
TGTGCCAGCAGACTAACCGGGACAGGCACCTACGAGCAGTACTTC
>TRBV5-1|TRBJ1-3|NA|NA
CASSLDLTGISGNTIYF
TGCGCCAGCAGCTTGGACCTTACAGGGATCTCTGGAAACACCATATATTTT
>TRBV27|TRBJ1-2|NA|NA
CASSRRTGGNGYTF
TGTGCCAGCAGCCGCCGCACGGGAGGCAACGGCTACACCTTC
>TRBV9|TRBJ1-3|once|NA
CASSVAGVLGNTIYF
TGTGCCAGCAGCGTAGCCGGGGTTTTAGGAAACACCATATATTTT
>TRBV6-5|TRBJ1-2|NA|TRBD1
CASSSTGGRYGYTF
TGTGCCAGCAGCAGCACAGGGGGCCGATATGGCTACACCTTC
>TRBV7-2|TRBJ2-1|NA|TRBD2
CASSPRTSGIYNEQFF
TGTGCCAGCAGCCCGCGGACTAGCGGGATCTACAATGAGCAGTTCTTC
>TRBV6-1|TRBJ1-1|NA|NA
CASVSRSVEAFF
TGTGCCAGCGTCTCCAGGTCGGTTGAAGCTTTCTTT
>TRBV2|TRBJ2-5|NA|NA
CASSVRQEETQYF
TGTGCCAGCAGTGTTAGGCAGGAAGAGACCCAGTACTTC
>TRBV27|TRBJ2-1|NA|TRBD2
CASSYSYSGSSYNEQFF
TGTGCCAGCAGTTACTCCTATAGCGGGAGCTCCTACAATGAGCAGTTCTTC
>TRBV5-1|TRBJ2-7|NA|NA
CASGTTGSYEQYF
TGCGCCAGCGGTACGACAGGCTCCTACGAGCAGTACTTC
>TRBV28|TRBJ2-3|NA|NA
CGLGGESTDTQYF
TGTGGCTTAGGGGGGGAAAGCACAGATACGCAGTATTTT
>TRBV6-1|TRBJ2-5|NA|NA
CASNEGVSGLETQYF
TGTGCCAGCAACGAGGGCGTTTCGGGTTTGGAGACCCAGTACTTC
>TRBV4-1|TRBJ1-1|few|NA
CASSQRTPMNTEAFF
TGCGCCAGCAGCCAGAGGACACCCATGAACACTGAAGCTTTCTTT
>TRBV5-8|TRBJ1-2|NA|NA
CASSLAGSGDTF
TGTGCCAGCAGCTTGGCGGGGTCTGGGGACACCTTC
>TRBV5-5|TRBJ1-2|NA|TRBD1
CASSFLDRARGGYTF
TGTGCCAGCAGCTTCCTGGACAGGGCTCGGGGTGGCTACACCTTC
>TRBV7-2|TRBJ2-1|NA|NA
CASSLRRDSNEQFF
TGTGCCAGCAGCCTGAGGCGGGACTCCAATGAGCAGTTCTTC
>TRBV5-6|TRBJ1-1|NA|NA
CASSLTVNTEAFF
TGTGCCAGCAGCTTGACAGTGAACACTGAAGCTTTCTTT
>TRBV5-8|TRBJ1-1|few|NA
CASSARQSYTTEAFF
TGTGCCAGCAGCGCGCGACAGAGTTATACCACTGAAGCTTTCTTT
>TRBV5-4|TRBJ1-4|NA|NA
CASSLGGATNEKLFF
TGTGCCAGCAGCTTGGGAGGCGCAACTAATGAAAAACTGTTTTTT
>TRBV14|TRBJ2-7|few|NA
CASSQESSSPYEQYF
TGTGCCAGCAGCCAAGAAAGCTCTAGCCCCTACGAGCAGTACTTC
>TRBV7-3|TRBJ1-1|NA|NA
CASSRNTANTEAFF
TGTGCCAGCAGCCGAAATACAGCGAACACTGAAGCTTTCTTT
>TRBV10-3|TRBJ1-1|NA|NA
CATRSETGKVTEAFF
TGTGCCACCCGCAGCGAGACAGGCAAGGTCACTGAAGCTTTCTTT
>TRBV11-2|TRBJ1-3|NA|NA
CASSLHQAGNTIYF
TGTGCCAGCAGCTTACACCAGGCTGGAAACACCATATATTTT
>TRBV28|TRBJ2-5|NA|TRBD2
CASSPPLAGGVETQYF
TGTGCCAGCAGTCCCCCCCTAGCGGGAGGAGTAGAGACCCAGTACTTC
>TRBV7-8|TRBJ2-7|NA|NA
CASSLNRVSYEQYF
TGTGCCAGCAGCTTAAACAGGGTTAGCTACGAGCAGTACTTC
>TRBV5-1|TRBJ1-6|NA|NA
CASSLAGLGSPLHF
TGCGCCAGCAGCTTGGCAGGGCTGGGTTCACCCCTCCACTTT
>TRBV19|TRBJ2-7|NA|TRBD1
CASSRATGGSYEQYF
TGTGCCAGTAGTAGAGCTACAGGGGGGTCCTACGAGCAGTACTTC